The entry below gives a single T cell receptor (beta chain) sequence along with its context. Germline V CDR1 and CDR2: LNHNV, YYDKDF (reference sequence). Deletions cut 6 bases from V and 5 bases from J, with 8 bases between. CDR3 length: 11 amino acids. These data are taken from a study of blood T cell repertoires in COVID-19. Authors' processing steps: Researchers report that nucleated cell counts were estimated from reference gene primer amplification. TCRdb's copy holds only in-frame clones and misses some; the assay was immunoSEQ multiplex PCR. V and J calls and clone size come straight from that table; D and trimming were deduced from the DNA. The data contain about 150,000 clones, around 87% of them seen just once; the ten biggest clones take up around 14%.

The sequence came from a woman aged 35 to 49 with acute or convalescent COVID-19. The rearrangement joins TRBV15 to TRBJ2-7, with a tentative D call TRBD2 (5 bases). The sample was peripheral blood. The CDR3 DNA reads TGTGCCACCAGGAGGGAAAACGAGCAGTACTTC. Translating gives CATRRENEQYF.